The entry below describes one T cell receptor beta chain. No antigen is known for it. After constant-region reverse-primer amplification, full-length variable regions underwent semi-nested PCR with Nested Universal Primer A. TCRdb recomputed calls from the 5' RACE reads with MiXCR, one row per CDR3 protein. Among tens of thousands of distinct CDR3 sequences listed, over 20% were seen once. V lost 5 bases, J lost 0 bases, and 13 bases lay in between. The CDR3 extends over 15 amino acids. The V gene's germline CDR1 is SGHKS and CDR2 YYEKEE (reference sequence). Study conclusions and caveats: Tumor memory CD4+ T cell TCR gene usage clustered with blood and lymph node memory CD4+ cells and lymph node naive CD4+ cells.

What was sequenced was tumor-infiltrating naive CD4+ T cells sorted from the breast tumor. Described subset: naive CD4+ T cells, CD4+CD45RA+CD25-. This rearrangement joins TRBV5-5 to TRBJ2-3, with D maybe TRBD1 (5 bases). The receptor was isolated from a female donor with breast cancer. CDR3 region: CASRQASSSTDTQYF. In DNA, the CDR3 is TGTGCCAGCAGACAGGCGTCGTCTAGCACAGATACGCAGTATTTT.